This TCR beta chain was identified in a study of Ad26.COV2.S vaccination and SARS-CoV-2 variants. Here immunoSEQ multiplex PCR was the method, and the copy in TCRdb shows in-frame clones only, minus some. The table has about 350,000 clones, around 86% seen once. Treatment in this sample: approximately 18 received Ad26.COV2.S at low or high dose, single or two shots; roughly five received placebo; per-sample allocation not given. Samples were taken on day 63 after the first vaccine or placebo injection. Germline V gene sequence: CDR1 LNHDA, CDR2 SQIVND (reference sequence). This CDR3 contains 15 residues. With V trimmed by 3 bases and J by 4 bases, 8 bases remained unmatched.

The sequence came from a person aged 18-60 years who received the Ad26.COV2.S COVID-19 vaccine or a placebo. The rearrangement joins TRBV19 to TRBJ1-1; the match to TRBD1 covers 7 bases. The source was peripheral blood, collected in a trial of Ad26.COV2.S vaccine versus placebo. CDR3 residues: CASSITQGRPTEAFF. The DNA of the CDR3 is TGTGCCAGTAGTATCACACAGGGGAGGCCCACTGAAGCTTTCTTT.